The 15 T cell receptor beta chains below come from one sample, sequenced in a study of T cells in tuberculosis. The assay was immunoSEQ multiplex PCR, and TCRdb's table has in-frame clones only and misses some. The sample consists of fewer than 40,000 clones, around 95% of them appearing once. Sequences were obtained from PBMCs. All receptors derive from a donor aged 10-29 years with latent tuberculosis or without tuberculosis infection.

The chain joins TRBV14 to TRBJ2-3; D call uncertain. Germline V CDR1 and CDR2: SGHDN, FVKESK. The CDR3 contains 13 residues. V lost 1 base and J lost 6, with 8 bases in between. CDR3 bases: TGTGCCAGCAGCCAAGTAACGCGGGATACGCAGTATTTT. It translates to CASSQVTRDTQYF. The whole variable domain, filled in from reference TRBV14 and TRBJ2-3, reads EAGVTQFPSHSVIEKGQTVTLRCDPISGHDNLYWYRRVMGKEIKFLLHFVKESKQDESGMPNNRFLAERTGGTYSTLKVQPAELEDSGVYFCASSQVTRDTQYFGPGTRLTVL.

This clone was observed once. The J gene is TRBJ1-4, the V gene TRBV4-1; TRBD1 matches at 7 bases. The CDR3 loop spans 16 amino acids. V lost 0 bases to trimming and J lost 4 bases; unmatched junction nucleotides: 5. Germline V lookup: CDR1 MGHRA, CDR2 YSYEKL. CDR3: CASSQDRDSRNEKLFF. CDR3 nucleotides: TGCGCCAGCAGCCAAGACCGGGACAGCCGTAATGAAAAACTGTTTTTT.

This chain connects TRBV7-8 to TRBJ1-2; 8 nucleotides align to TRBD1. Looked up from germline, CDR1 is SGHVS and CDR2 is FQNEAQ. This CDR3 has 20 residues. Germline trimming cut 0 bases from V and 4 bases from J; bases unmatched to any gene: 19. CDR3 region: CASSLAQDRVKRASLYGYTF. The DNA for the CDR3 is TGTGCCAGCAGCTTAGCGCAGGACAGGGTGAAAAGGGCTTCTCTCTATGGCTACACCTTC.

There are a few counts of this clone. DNA of the CDR3: TGTGCCTGGAGTCGTGGGACAGTCTATGGCTACACCTTC. It codes for CAWSRGTVYGYTF. The chain joins TRBV30 to TRBJ1-2; 7 bases match TRBD1. This CDR3 has 13 amino acids. Germline trimming cut 2 bases from V and 4 bases from J; bases unmatched to any gene: 4. Germline V gene lookup returns CDR1 GTSNPN and CDR2 SVGIG (reference sequence).

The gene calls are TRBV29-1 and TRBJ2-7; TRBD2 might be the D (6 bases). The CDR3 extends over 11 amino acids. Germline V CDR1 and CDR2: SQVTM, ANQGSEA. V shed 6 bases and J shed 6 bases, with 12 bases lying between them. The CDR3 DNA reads TGCAGCGTGAATAGCGGTGGCGAGCAGTACTTC. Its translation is CSVNSGGEQYF.

The CDR3 sequence is CASSSLAGVDEQFF. The CDR3 coding sequence is TGTGCCAGCTCTTCCCTAGCGGGAGTTGATGAGCAGTTCTTC. The J gene is TRBJ2-1, the V gene TRBV18; TRBD2 matches 10 bases. The V gene's germline CDR1 is KGHSH and CDR2 LQKENI. The CDR3 runs to 14 residues. With V trimmed by 6 bases and J by 8 bases, 7 bases remained unmatched.

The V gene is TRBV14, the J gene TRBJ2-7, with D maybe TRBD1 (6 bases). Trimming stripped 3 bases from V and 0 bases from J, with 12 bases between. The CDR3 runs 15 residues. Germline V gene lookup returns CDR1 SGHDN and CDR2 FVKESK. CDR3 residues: CASSHTLGGSYEQYF. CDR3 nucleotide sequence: TGTGCCAGCAGCCACACCTTAGGGGGCTCCTACGAGCAGTACTTC. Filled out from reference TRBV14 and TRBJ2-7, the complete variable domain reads EAGVTQFPSHSVIEKGQTVTLRCDPISGHDNLYWYRRVMGKEIKFLLHFVKESKQDESGMPNNRFLAERTGGTYSTLKVQPAELEDSGVYFCASSHTLGGSYEQYFGPGTRLTVT.

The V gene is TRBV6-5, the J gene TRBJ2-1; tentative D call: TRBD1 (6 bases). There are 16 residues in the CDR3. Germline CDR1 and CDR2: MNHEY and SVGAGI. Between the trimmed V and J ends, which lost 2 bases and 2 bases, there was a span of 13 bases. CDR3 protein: CASSYETGSPYNEQFF. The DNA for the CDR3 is TGTGCCAGCAGTTACGAGACAGGTTCCCCCTACAATGAGCAGTTCTTC.

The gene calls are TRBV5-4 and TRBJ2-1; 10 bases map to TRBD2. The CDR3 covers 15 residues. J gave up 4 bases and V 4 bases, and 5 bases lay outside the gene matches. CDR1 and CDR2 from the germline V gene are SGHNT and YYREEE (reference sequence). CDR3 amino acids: CASSERTSGYNEQFF. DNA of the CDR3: TGTGCCAGCAGCGAACGGACTAGCGGATACAATGAGCAGTTCTTC.

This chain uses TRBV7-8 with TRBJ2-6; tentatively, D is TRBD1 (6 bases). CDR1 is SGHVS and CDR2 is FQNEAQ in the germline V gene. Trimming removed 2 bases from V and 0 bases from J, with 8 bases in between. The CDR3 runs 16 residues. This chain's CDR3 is CASSLTGSSGANVLTF. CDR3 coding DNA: TGTGCCAGCAGCTTAACAGGGTCCTCTGGGGCCAACGTCCTGACTTTC. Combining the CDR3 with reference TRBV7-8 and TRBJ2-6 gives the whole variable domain GAGVSQSPRYKVAKRGQDVALRCDPISGHVSLFWYQQALGQGPEFLTYFQNEAQLDKSGLPSDRFFAERPEGSVSTLKIQRTQQEDSAVYLCASSLTGSSGANVLTFGAGSRLTVL.

CDR3 DNA: TGTGCCAGCAGCCCAAGTGGCGGGACGCACACAGATACGCAGTATTTT. The encoded protein is CASSPSGGTHTDTQYF. The V call is TRBV9, the J call TRBJ2-3; a weak D match, TRBD2 (6 bases). Trimming removed 4 bases at V and 2 bases at J, with 17 bases between. The CDR3 has 16 amino acids. Germline-derived CDR1 and CDR2 are SGDLS and YYNGEE.

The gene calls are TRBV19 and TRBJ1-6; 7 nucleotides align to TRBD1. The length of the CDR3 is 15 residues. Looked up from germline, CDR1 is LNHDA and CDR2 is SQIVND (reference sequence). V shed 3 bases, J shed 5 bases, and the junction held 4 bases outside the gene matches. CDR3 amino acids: CASSIGQVNNSPLHF. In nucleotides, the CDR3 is TGTGCCAGTAGTATCGGACAGGTTAATAATTCACCCCTCCACTTT.

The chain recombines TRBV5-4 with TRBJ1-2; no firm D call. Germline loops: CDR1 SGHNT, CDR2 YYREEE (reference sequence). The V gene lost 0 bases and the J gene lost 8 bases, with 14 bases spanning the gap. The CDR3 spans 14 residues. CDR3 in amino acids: CASSLVGGMGGYTF. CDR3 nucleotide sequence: TGTGCCAGCAGCTTGGTGGGCGGGATGGGGGGCTACACCTTC.

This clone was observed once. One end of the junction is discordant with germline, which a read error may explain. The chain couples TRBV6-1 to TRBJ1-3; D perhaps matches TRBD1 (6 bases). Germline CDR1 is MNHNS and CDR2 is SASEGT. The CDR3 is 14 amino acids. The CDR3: CASSEGQSGNTIYF. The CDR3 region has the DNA TGTGCCAGCAGCGAAGGACAGTCAGGAAACACCATATATTTT.

CDR3 in DNA: TGTGCCAGCAGCTGGGCCAAGACTGAAGCTTTCTTT. Translating gives CASSWAKTEAFF. The chain carries TRBV5-4 and TRBJ1-1; D gene ambiguous. Germline CDR1 and CDR2: SGHNT and YYREEE (reference sequence). With 3 bases removed from V and 5 bases from J, the gap between germline ends came to 8 bases. CDR3 length equals 12 residues. Full variable domain (remainder filled in from reference TRBV5-4 and TRBJ1-1): ETGVTQSPTHLIKTRGQQVTLRCSSQSGHNTVSWYQQALGQGPQFIFQYYREEENGRGNFPPRFSGLQFPNYSSELNVNALELDDSALYLCASSWAKTEAFFGQGTRLTVV.